This T cell receptor beta chain emerged from a study of T-cell memory formation after mild COVID-19. Study details: TCR clusters were mostly donor specific.

Study conclusions and caveats: CD4+ contracting clones were found mainly in CM and EM, and CD8+ ones in EMRA. That cross-reactive memory joined was suggested by some responding clones appearing in pre-infection memory.

After removal of 0 bases from V and 6 bases from J, the junction contained 7 bases not matched to a gene. The CDR3 is 16 residues long. The germline V gene has CDR1 LGHNA and CDR2 YSLEER. In its sample, this clonotype was seen many times. Its target is not known. TCRdb reprocessed the 5' RACE reads with MiXCR, giving one entry per CDR3 protein. The sample yields roughly 300,000 distinct CDR3 sequences, about 16% seen once. This sequence was found in a man between 18 and 35 years old who had mild COVID-19 (a few samples of this study predate the infection). Cell type and time point are not known. The chain employs TRBV4-3 and TRBJ2-2, with 7 nucleotides matching TRBD2. Sequences were obtained from PBMCs or a T cell subset sorted from them (not recorded which). CDR3 sequence reads: CASSQDPGLEAGELFF. The CDR3 DNA is TGCGCCAGCAGCCAAGATCCCGGACTAGAGGCCGGGGAGCTGTTTTTT.